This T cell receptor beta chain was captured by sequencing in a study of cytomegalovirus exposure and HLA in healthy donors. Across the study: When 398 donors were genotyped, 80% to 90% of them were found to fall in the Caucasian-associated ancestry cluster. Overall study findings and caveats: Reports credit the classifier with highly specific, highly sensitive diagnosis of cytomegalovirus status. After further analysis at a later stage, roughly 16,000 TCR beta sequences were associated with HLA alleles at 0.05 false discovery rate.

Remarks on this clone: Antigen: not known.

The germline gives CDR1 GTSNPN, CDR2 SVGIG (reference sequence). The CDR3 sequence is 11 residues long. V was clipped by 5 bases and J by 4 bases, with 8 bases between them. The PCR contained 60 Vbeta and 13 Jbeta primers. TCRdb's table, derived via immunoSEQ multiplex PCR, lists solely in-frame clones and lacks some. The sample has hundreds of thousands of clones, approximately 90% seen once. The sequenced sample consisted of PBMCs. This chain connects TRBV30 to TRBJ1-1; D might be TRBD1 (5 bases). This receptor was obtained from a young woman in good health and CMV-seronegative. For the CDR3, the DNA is TGTGCCTGGGGAAGGGGCACTGAAGCTTTCTTT. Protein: CAWGRGTEAFF.